The sequence of this T cell receptor (beta chain) was determined in a study of blood T cell repertoires in COVID-19. As for the study in general: Samples came from the United States, Italy and Spain, spanning acute and convalescent COVID-19.

This clone was recorded once. As handled by the study authors: Estimation of nucleated cell counts relied on the amplification of reference gene primers. Assay: immunoSEQ multiplex PCR; the TCRdb copy retains only in-frame clones and omits some. The DNA was the basis for D and trimming; V, J and clone size are from that table. The sample consists of 650,000 to 800,000 clones, about nine tenths of them appearing once. The sequenced sample consisted of peripheral blood. The TCR comes from a young woman with acute or convalescent COVID-19.

DNA for the CDR3: TGTGCCAGCAGATACAGGGGAAATTCCTACGAGCAGTACTTC. Translating gives CASRYRGNSYEQYF. The V call is TRBV2, the J call TRBJ2-7, with 7 nucleotides matching TRBD1. CDR3 length: 14 residues. Per the germline V gene, CDR1 is SNHLY and CDR2 is FYNNEI. The V segment lost 6 bases and the J segment 1 base; nucleotides outside the gene matches: 6. Filled out from reference TRBV2 and TRBJ2-7, the complete variable domain reads EPEVTQTPSHQVTQMGQEVILRCVPISNHLYFYWYRQILGQKVEFLVSFYNNEISEKSEIFDDQFSVERPDGSNFTLKIRSTKLEDSAMYFCASRYRGNSYEQYFGPGTRLTVT.